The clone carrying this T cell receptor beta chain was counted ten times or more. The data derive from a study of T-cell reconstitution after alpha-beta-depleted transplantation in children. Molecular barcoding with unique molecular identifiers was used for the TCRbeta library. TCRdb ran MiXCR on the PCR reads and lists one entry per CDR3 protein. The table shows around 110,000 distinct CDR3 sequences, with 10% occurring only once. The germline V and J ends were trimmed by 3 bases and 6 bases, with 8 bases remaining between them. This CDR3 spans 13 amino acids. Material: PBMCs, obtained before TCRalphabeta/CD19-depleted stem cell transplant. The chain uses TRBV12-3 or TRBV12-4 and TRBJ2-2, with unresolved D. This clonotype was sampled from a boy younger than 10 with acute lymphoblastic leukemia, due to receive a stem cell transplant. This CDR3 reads CASSLRPAGELFF. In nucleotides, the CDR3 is TGTGCCAGCAGTTTGAGGCCGGCCGGGGAGCTGTTTTTT.